These 15 T cell receptor beta chains came from one sample sequenced in a study of T cell changes during pregnancy in multiple sclerosis (dated by TCRdb to 2018 to 2020). The library was produced with the immunoSEQ multiplex PCR assay. Entries here come from immuneACCESS through TCRdb and include only in-frame sequences with V and J called. Some clones fail to appear in such tables; in the studies checked, an unresolved V gene covers under half of the shortfall, and the cause of the remainder is unknown. This sample gives approximately 79,000 clones in total; roughly 92% of them show up just once. Approximately 0.2% of the sample lies in the top ten. Here the sequenced sample was CD4+ T cells from peripheral blood mononuclear cells, taken before pregnancy. The receptors were gathered from a female donor with multiple sclerosis, enrolled in a pregnancy study.

This clone was counted a few times. The J gene is TRBJ2-2, the V gene TRBV9; a weak D match, TRBD1 (5 bases). The CDR3 is made up of 13 amino acids. Germline V gene lookup returns CDR1 SGDLS and CDR2 YYNGEE. V was trimmed by 4 bases and J by 2 bases, leaving 6 bases between them. The CDR3: CASSQGNTGELFF. CDR3 DNA sequence: TGTGCCAGCAGCCAGGGCAACACCGGGGAGCTGTTTTTT.

V gene TRBV6-6 combines with J gene TRBJ1-4; 8 bases are shared with TRBD1. This CDR3 contains 14 residues. Germline CDR1 reads MNHNY; CDR2 reads SVGAGI (reference sequence). Losses at the gene ends were 6 bases for V and 7 bases for J; bases not matched to a gene: 7. CDR3 bases: TGTGCCAGCAGAACAGGGGGGAAGTTTGAAAAACTGTTTTTT. It specifies CASRTGGKFEKLFF.

This sequence joins TRBV6-1 and TRBJ2-7, with D hard to call. V was pared by 2 bases and J by 5 bases, with 16 bases between. Germline values: CDR1 MNHNS, CDR2 SASEGT. This CDR3 region has 15 residues. The CDR3 loop reads CASSELWQAIHEQYF. DNA for the CDR3: TGTGCCAGCAGTGAACTGTGGCAGGCGATCCACGAGCAGTACTTC.

The chain joins TRBV7-2 to TRBJ2-7, with TRBD2 as a possible D gene (7 bases). Germline V gene lookup returns CDR1 SGHTA and CDR2 FQGNSA. Trimming stripped 2 bases from V and 7 bases from J, with 18 bases between. The CDR3 extends over 15 amino acids. In nucleotides, the CDR3 is TGTGCCAGCAGCTTACTCGCGGGGGCGAGCCGGGAGCAGTACTTC. This codes for CASSLLAGASREQYF.

The chain couples TRBV6-1 to TRBJ2-3, with 9 bases aligning to TRBD2. The CDR3 has 15 amino acids. Germline V CDR1 and CDR2: MNHNS, SASEGT. V trimming: 2 bases; J trimming: 6 bases; junction bases outside the gene matches: 6. The CDR3 protein is CASSESAGGRDTQYF. The CDR3 region has the DNA TGTGCCAGCAGTGAATCGGCGGGAGGGCGGGATACGCAGTATTTT.

The J gene is TRBJ1-2, the V gene TRBV18, with D perhaps TRBD1 (6 bases). V lost 2 bases and J lost 2, with 12 bases in between. The germline gives CDR1 KGHSH, CDR2 LQKENI. This CDR3 is 15 amino acids long. As DNA, the CDR3 is TGTGCCAGCTCACCATGGGGGCGCAGAAACTATGGCTACACCTTC. Protein: CASSPWGRRNYGYTF. Complete variable domain (other parts from reference TRBV18 and TRBJ1-2): NAGVMQNPRHLVRRRGQEARLRCSPMKGHSHVYWYRQLPEEGLKFMVYLQKENIIDESGMPKERFSAEFPKEGPSILRIQQVVRGDSAAYFCASSPWGRRNYGYTFGSGTRLTVV.

The V call is TRBV7-3, the J call TRBJ1-1; D gene ambiguous. Germline lookup yields CDR1 SGHTA and CDR2 FQGTGA. The CDR3 loop spans 13 amino acids. V was cut by 4 bases and J by 1 base, with 7 bases left in between. CDR3 sequence: CASSSQQNTEAFF. The CDR3 nucleotides read TGTGCCAGCAGCTCACAGCAGAACACTGAAGCTTTCTTT. The variable domain in full, with the rest retrieved from reference TRBV7-3 and TRBJ1-1, is GAGVSQTPSNKVTEKGKYVELRCDPISGHTALYWYRQSLGQGPEFLIYFQGTGAADDSGLPNDRFFAVRPEGSVSTLKIQRTERGDSAVYLCASSSQQNTEAFFGQGTRLTVV.

The CDR3 region is CASSPSPTAEAFF. The CDR3 DNA sequence: TGTGCCAGCAGCCCAAGTCCCACAGCCGAAGCTTTCTTT. The chain has TRBV9 and TRBJ1-1; no reliable D call. V was clipped by 4 bases and J by 8 bases, with 15 bases between them. This CDR3 region has 13 residues. Germline V lookup: CDR1 SGDLS, CDR2 YYNGEE.

This chain connects TRBV11-2 to TRBJ2-3; 8 bases agree with TRBD1. Germline lookup yields CDR1 SGHAT and CDR2 FQNNGV. The CDR3 consists of 14 residues. J lost 11 bases, V lost 4 bases, and 11 bases had no gene match. This chain's CDR3 is CASSSGQGILGQYF. The CDR3 bases are TGTGCCAGCAGCTCTGGACAGGGCATTCTTGGGCAGTATTTT.

The chain uses TRBV30 and TRBJ2-7, with D perhaps matching TRBD1 (6 bases). From germline, CDR1 is GTSNPN and CDR2 SVGIG (reference sequence). The V end was cut by 3 bases, the J end by 2 bases, with 17 bases between. This CDR3 comprises 15 residues. The CDR3 nucleotides are TGTGCCTGGAGACAAGGCCGGGACACCCCCTACGAGCAGTACTTC. The encoded protein is CAWRQGRDTPYEQYF.

Here the CDR3 DNA reads TGTGCCACCAGCAGAGATTTCGTAGGGACAGGGGGCCAGCAGCCCCAGCATTTT. Protein sequence: CATSRDFVGTGGQQPQHF. This chain joins TRBV15 and TRBJ1-5; TRBD1 aligns across 12 bases. Per germline, CDR1 LNHNV and CDR2 YYDKDF (reference sequence). The CDR3 extends over 18 amino acids. V was pared by 0 bases and J by 7 bases, with 10 bases of the junction left unmatched.

The chain carries TRBV7-9 and TRBJ2-2; a weak D match, TRBD2 (6 bases). The CDR3 is made up of 16 amino acids. V lost 5 bases, J lost 3 bases, and 16 bases lay in between. Germline V lookup: CDR1 SEHNR, CDR2 FQNEAQ (reference sequence). The CDR3 region has the DNA TGTGCCAGCAGCCCTACTAGCCGACAATACACCGGGGAGCTGTTTTTT. It is translated as CASSPTSRQYTGELFF. The full variable domain, its missing parts supplied by reference TRBV7-9 and TRBJ2-2, is DTGVSQNPRHKITKRGQNVTFRCDPISEHNRLYWYRQTLGQGPEFLTYFQNEAQLEKSRLLSDRFSAERPKGSFSTLEIQRTEQGDSAMYLCASSPTSRQYTGELFFGEGSRLTVL.

The chain combines TRBV5-1 with TRBJ1-1; 9 nucleotides match TRBD1. V was pared by 4 bases and J by 0 bases, with 4 bases of the junction left unmatched. This CDR3 is built from 15 residues. Germline V CDR1 and CDR2: SGHRS, YFSETQ. CDR3 region: CASSLGQGMNTEAFF. The CDR3, as DNA: TGCGCCAGCAGCCTCGGACAGGGGATGAACACTGAAGCTTTCTTT.

The rearrangement joins TRBV7-9 to TRBJ1-1, with D unresolved. V lost 5 bases to trimming and J lost 4 bases, with 14 bases between them. The CDR3 spans 14 residues. In germline, CDR1 is SEHNR, CDR2 FQNEAQ (reference sequence). The CDR3 nucleotides are TGTGCCAGCAGCCCCCGGGCCGAGGGCACTGAAGCTTTCTTT. Protein: CASSPRAEGTEAFF.

The chain carries TRBV5-1 and TRBJ2-3, with D possibly matching TRBD1 (6 bases). This CDR3 region has 14 residues. V gave up 4 bases and J gave up 4 bases, with 13 bases separating them. Looked up from germline, CDR1 is SGHRS and CDR2 is YFSETQ. The CDR3 reads CASSPTPGADTQYF. Written as DNA, the CDR3 is TGCGCCAGCAGCCCTACCCCAGGGGCAGATACGCAGTATTTT.